This passage covers 24 T cell receptor beta chains from one sample sequenced in a study of T cell clonality in common variable immunodeficiency. Assay used: immunoSEQ multiplex PCR; TCRdb lists only in-frame clones, some missing. The sample holds 50,000 or so clones, and no clone turns up only once. The sample was peripheral blood mononuclear cells. The source is a person aged 18-69 years in good health.

This clone appeared many times. The read ends 3 residues shy of where the CDR3 ends; the end is completed using the germline J gene. J is TRBJ2-3 and V is TRBV2; perhaps TRBD2 as D (5 bases). The CDR3 extends over 15 amino acids. The V gene's germline CDR1 is SNHLY and CDR2 FYNNEI. The ends were cut back, 6 bases at V and 0 bases at J, with 13 bases in the middle. The CDR3 bases that were read are TGTGCCAGCAGCCCTAGCCCGAAGAGCACAGATACG. Residues: CASSPSPKSTDT. The full-length CDR3 reads as CASSPSPKSTDTQYF.

This clone was seen repeatedly, ten times or more. Sequencing ends 3 residues short of the CDR3 end; the germline J gene provides the rest. The V call is TRBV5-5, the J call TRBJ2-7; 10 bases map to TRBD2. The CDR3 length is 15 residues. Germline CDR1 is SGHKS and CDR2 is YYEKEE (reference sequence). The junction had 4 bases not matched to a gene; V was cut back by 4 bases and J by 0 bases. CDR3 sequence reads: CASSRRTSGSYEQYF. The DNA read from the CDR3 is TGTGCCAGCAGCCGTCGGACTAGCGGCTCCTACGAG.

This clone has ten or more counts. Sequencing ends 3 residues short of the CDR3 end; the germline J gene provides the rest. The V call is TRBV23-1, the J call TRBJ2-2; perhaps TRBD1 as D (6 bases). TRBV23-1 is designated an ORF whose function remains uncertain. The CDR3 spans 19 residues. CDR3 sequence: CASKFDGQKEGAYNSPLFF. The part of the CDR3 DNA that was read is TGCGCCAGCAAATTTGATGGACAGAAGGAAGGGGCTTATAATTCACCG.

Note on this clone: Compared with germline, one end of the junction differs, possibly owing to a read error. Read sequence stops 3 residues before the CDR3 end, and the germline J gene provides the missing end. This sequence joins TRBV7-4 and TRBJ2-5; D is perhaps TRBD1 or TRBD2 (6 bases each). Germline V lookup: CDR1 SGHVT, CDR2 SQSDAQ. The CDR3 spans 16 residues. The CDR3 bases that were read are TGCACCAGCAGCCTGTGGAGGGGGATGTACCAAGAGACC. Protein: CTSSLWRGMYQET. The CDR3 as a whole reads CTSSLWRGMYQETQYF.

This clone appeared many times. The sequence runs out 3 residues before the end of the CDR3; the remainder is reconstructed from the germline J gene. The chain employs TRBV7-2 and TRBJ2-4; tentative D call: TRBD1 (5 bases). Germline V gene lookup returns CDR1 SGHTA and CDR2 FQGNSA. Deletions cut 4 bases from V and 0 bases from J, with 10 bases between. This CDR3 spans 15 amino acids. This CDR3 is CASSSYQGAKNIQYF. CDR3 bases read: TGTGCCAGCAGCTCATATCAGGGAGCCAAAAACATT.

This clone was observed many times. The CDR3 end falls 3 residues outside the read, so it is completed with the germline J gene. The chain carries TRBV20-1 and TRBJ1-5; tentative D call: TRBD1 (5 bases). CDR3 length: 13 amino acids. Germline V CDR1 and CDR2: DFQATT, SNEGSKA (reference sequence). Trimming stripped 4 bases from V and 3 bases from J, with 10 bases between. This CDR3 reads CSAMDTLNQPQHF. The sequenced CDR3 bases are TGCAGTGCTATGGACACTCTCAATCAGCCC.

This clone has at least ten counts. The DNA ends 3 residues before the CDR3 does, and the rest of the CDR3 is filled in from the germline J gene. The chain is built from TRBV6-2 or TRBV6-3 and TRBJ2-5, with 8 bases fitting TRBD1. Germline CDR1 MNHEY, CDR2 SVGEGT. Losses at the gene ends were 5 bases for V and 5 bases for J; bases not matched to a gene: 10. The CDR3 is 15 amino acids. The CDR3: CASSPPRTGRETQYF. The part of the CDR3 DNA that was read is TGTGCCAGCAGTCCGCCACGGACAGGGCGGGAGACC.

This clone was picked up a small number of times. The DNA read from the CDR3 is TGTGCCAGCAGTTACGAACTAGCGGGGGGGTATATGGAGACG. Translation gives CASSYELAGGYMET. The CDR3 in full is CASSYELAGGYMETQYF. The chain joins TRBV6-2 or TRBV6-3 to TRBJ2-3, with 13 nucleotides matching TRBD2. The CDR3 end lies 3 residues beyond the end of the read and is filled in from the germline J gene. CDR1 is MNHEY, CDR2 SVGEGT, per germline. The CDR3 runs to 17 residues.

In this sample, this clone turned up many times. Read data end 3 residues before the CDR3 end; the end is taken from the germline J gene. The chain carries TRBV4-2 and TRBJ2-1, with 8 nucleotides matching TRBD2. Germline loops: CDR1 LGHNA, CDR2 YNFKEQ. Trimming removed 0 bases from V and 3 bases from J; junction bases left unmatched: 1. The CDR3 is 15 residues long. The sequenced part of the CDR3 DNA is TGTGCCAGCAGCCAAGAGCGGGGGGTCTACAATGAG. Amino acids: CASSQERGVYNE. The whole CDR3 reads CASSQERGVYNEQFF.

There are a few counts of this clone. The CDR3 end is not reached by the read, which stops 3 residues before it; the germline J gene fills it in. The rearrangement links TRBV11-2 to TRBJ1-1; 12 bases are a match to TRBD1. J lost 6 bases, V lost 3 bases, and 5 bases had no gene match. Germline V gene data show CDR1 as SGHAT and CDR2 as FQNNGV. The CDR3 is made up of 15 amino acids. CDR3 residues: CASSLGQGAHSEAFF. CDR3 DNA (partial): TGTGCCAGCAGCTTGGGACAGGGGGCGCATTCTGAA.

There are many counts of this clone. The DNA ends 3 residues before the CDR3 does, and the rest of the CDR3 is filled in from the germline J gene. This chain links TRBV5-6 with TRBJ1-1, with a tentative D call TRBD1 (5 bases). V was trimmed by 4 bases and J by 1 base, leaving 11 bases between them. The CDR3 is 14 residues long. Germline assignment: CDR1 SGHDT and CDR2 YYEEEE. CDR3 loop: CASSPRTGNTEAFF. CDR3 DNA, as far as it was read: TGTGCCAGCAGCCCCCGCACAGGGAACACTGAA.

This clone was detected many times. The CDR3 end lies 3 residues beyond the end of the read and is filled in from the germline J gene. The V gene is TRBV20-1, the J gene TRBJ1-2, with 9 bases aligning to TRBD1. From germline, CDR1 is DFQATT and CDR2 SNEGSKA (reference sequence). V gave up 5 bases and J gave up 7 bases; unmatched junction bases: 8. The CDR3 has 13 residues. The CDR3 bases that were read are TGCAGTGCTGACCCGGGGACAGGGTCTGGC. Its protein is CSADPGTGSG. The CDR3 as a whole reads CSADPGTGSGYTF.

In its sample, this clone was seen many times. CDR3 DNA, as far as it was read: TGTGCCAGCGGGGCGCTTGGACCC. It specifies CASGALGP. The entire CDR3 reads CASGALGPLHF. The J gene is TRBJ1-6, the V gene TRBV6-2 or TRBV6-3; D might be TRBD1 (5 bases). Read sequence stops 3 residues before the CDR3 end, and the germline J gene provides the missing end. The CDR3 has 11 residues. Trimming left V 8 bases short and J 12 bases short, with 11 bases between. Per the germline V gene, CDR1 is MNHEY and CDR2 is SVGEGT.

In regard to this clone: Coverage ceases 3 residues before the CDR3 finishes, and the germline J gene fills in the end. The chain combines TRBV7-9 with TRBJ1-2; 9 bases are shared with TRBD1. This CDR3 contains 15 residues. Germline V CDR1 and CDR2: SEHNR, FQNEAQ (reference sequence). The CDR3 spells CASSPGQGSSYDYTF. CDR3 DNA, as far as it was read: TGTGCCAGCAGCCCGGGACAGGGAAGCTCCTACGAC. Full variable domain (remainder filled in from reference TRBV7-9 and TRBJ1-2): DTGVSQNPRHKITKRGQNVTFRCDPISEHNRLYWYRQTLGQGPEFLTYFQNEAQLEKSRLLSDRFSAERPKGSFSTLEIQRTEQGDSAMYLCASSPGQGSSYDYTFGSGTRLTVV.

This clone was recorded many times. The CDR3 goes on 3 residues after the read ends, and that part is filled in from the germline J gene. The chain employs TRBV19 and TRBJ1-6, with a tentative D call TRBD1 (6 bases). The CDR3 extends over 17 amino acids. The germline V and J ends were trimmed by 5 bases and 5 bases, with 19 bases remaining between them. Germline lookup yields CDR1 LNHDA and CDR2 SQIVND (reference sequence). Incomplete CDR3 DNA: TGTGCCAGTAGTGTCATCAGGGGTACCCTTGATAATTCACCC. Residues: CASSVIRGTLDNSP. The full CDR3 protein is CASSVIRGTLDNSPLHF.

This clone was detected many times. The DNA ends 3 residues before the CDR3 does, and the rest of the CDR3 is filled in from the germline J gene. The chain joins TRBV18 to TRBJ2-7; 11 bases match TRBD1. The CDR3 length is 17 residues. Germline V gene lookup returns CDR1 KGHSH and CDR2 LQKENI. With V trimmed by 2 bases and J by 5 bases, 11 bases remained unmatched. The CDR3 bases that were read are TGTGCCAGCTCACCAGGGGCACCAGGACAGGGGGCAAACGAG. Residues: CASSPGAPGQGANE. The full-length CDR3 reads as CASSPGAPGQGANEQYF. Full variable domain (outside the CDR3, taken from reference TRBV18 and TRBJ2-7): NAGVMQNPRHLVRRRGQEARLRCSPMKGHSHVYWYRQLPEEGLKFMVYLQKENIIDESGMPKERFSAEFPKEGPSILRIQQVVRGDSAAYFCASSPGAPGQGANEQYFGPGTRLTVT.

This clone was seen ten or more times. The read terminates 3 residues ahead of where the CDR3 ends, so the germline J gene completes it. The chain uses TRBV5-1 and TRBJ2-4, with D perhaps TRBD1 or TRBD2 (5 bases each). Germline V gives CDR1 SGHRS, CDR2 YFSETQ. There are 15 residues in the CDR3. Trimming shortened V by 5 bases and J by 1 base, and 13 bases separated the two germline ends. Incomplete CDR3 DNA: TGCGCCAGCAGTAAAGGCGAGGGGGCCAAAAACATT. This encodes CASSKGEGAKNI. The entire CDR3 protein reads CASSKGEGAKNIQYF.

This clone occurred many times. The read gets to within 3 residues of the CDR3 end, and the germline J gene fills in the rest. The V call is TRBV30, the J call TRBJ2-5, with D unclear. V was shortened by 0 bases and J by 4 bases, with 12 bases between the two germline ends. This CDR3 contains 14 residues. Germline CDR1 reads GTSNPN; CDR2 reads SVGIG (reference sequence). Incomplete CDR3 DNA: TGTGCCTGGAGTGTTTTGGCCCCAGGAGAGACC. Protein product: CAWSVLAPGET. The full CDR3 protein is CAWSVLAPGETQYF.

This clone appeared many times. Read data end 3 residues before the CDR3 end; the end is taken from the germline J gene. The V call is TRBV29-1, the J call TRBJ2-1, with 7 bases aligning to TRBD2. The germline gives CDR1 SQVTM, CDR2 ANQGSEA. The length of the CDR3 is 12 residues. V gave up 6 bases and J gave up 3 bases; unmatched junction bases: 2. CDR3 protein: CSVASGYNEQFF. CDR3 bases read: TGCAGCGTGGCTAGCGGCTACAATGAG.

A note on this clone: The CDR3 is cut off 3 residues early in the read; its end comes from the germline J gene. The rearrangement uses TRBV11-3 and TRBJ2-1, with D possibly TRBD1 on 5 matching bases. The length of the CDR3 is 15 residues. V was clipped by 4 bases and J by 2 bases, with 12 bases between them. The germline gives CDR1 SGHNT, CDR2 YENEEA. The chain's CDR3 is CASSSPLGAYNEQFF. CDR3 DNA (partial): TGTGCCAGCAGCTCTCCGTTAGGGGCCTACAATGAG. Full variable domain (rest looked up from reference TRBV11-3 and TRBJ2-1): EAGVVQSPRYKIIEKKQPVAFWCNPISGHNTLYWYLQNLGQGPELLIRYENEEAVDDSQLPKDRFSAERLKGVDSTLKIQPAELGDSAVYLCASSSPLGAYNEQFFGPGTRLTVL.

This clone was picked up many times. Sequencing ends 3 residues short of the CDR3 end; the germline J gene provides the rest. V gene TRBV20-1 combines with J gene TRBJ1-3, with a weak D call TRBD1 (6 bases). This CDR3 has 14 amino acids. Trimming stripped 6 bases from V and 4 bases from J, with 16 bases between. Germline assignment: CDR1 DFQATT and CDR2 SNEGSKA (reference sequence). The covered CDR3 bases are TGCAGTGCCCCGACGGGGACATCCGGAAACACC. Its translation: CSAPTGTSGNT. The whole CDR3 sequence reads CSAPTGTSGNTIYF.

At least ten counts were recorded for this clone. Read coverage stops 3 residues before the CDR3 terminus; the germline J gene supplies the remainder. The V call is TRBV5-1, the J call TRBJ2-5; no firm D call. The CDR3 extends over 13 amino acids. The germline V and J ends were trimmed by 0 bases and 3 bases, with 6 bases remaining between them. Germline V gives CDR1 SGHRS, CDR2 YFSETQ. The DNA read from the CDR3 is TGCGCCAGCAGCTTGGGTACAGAAGAGACC. Residues: CASSLGTEET. The complete CDR3 sequence is CASSLGTEETQYF.

In its sample, this clone was seen many times. The CDR3 loop reads CASSLGGGGNIQYF. CDR3 DNA, as far as it was read: TGTGCCAGCAGCTTAGGAGGAGGGGGAAACATT. V gene TRBV11-3 combines with J gene TRBJ2-4, with D possibly called TRBD1 or TRBD2 (6 bases each). The read ends 3 residues early relative to the CDR3; the germline J gene fills the gap. The CDR3 extends over 14 amino acids. Germline V lookup: CDR1 SGHNT, CDR2 YENEEA. The V gene lost 1 base and the J gene lost 6 bases, with 10 bases spanning the gap.

This clone was seen at least ten times. The read comes to an end 3 residues before the CDR3 does, leaving the germline J gene to fill in the end. V and J are TRBV6-1 and TRBJ2-7; 7 bases fit TRBD1. J lost 2 bases, V lost 1 base, and 5 bases had no gene match. The CDR3 loop spans 15 amino acids. In germline, CDR1 is MNHNS, CDR2 SASEGT. CDR3: CASSEGPGTAYEQYF. The covered CDR3 bases are TGTGCCAGCAGTGAAGGGCCCGGGACAGCCTACGAG.